The 9 T cell receptor beta chains below all came from one sample that was sequenced in a study of blood T cell repertoires in COVID-19. Here immunoSEQ multiplex PCR was the method, and the copy in TCRdb shows in-frame clones only, minus some. The data hold about 160,000 clones, with 82% observed a single time. The sample was peripheral blood. The receptors derive from an elderly woman with acute or convalescent COVID-19.

CDR3 sequence (DNA): TGTGCCAGCAGCTTGTCTCCTCAGGGGTACAATGAGCAGTTCTTC. Residues: CASSLSPQGYNEQFF. V is TRBV5-5 and J is TRBJ2-1; D is perhaps TRBD1 (6 bases). Trimming took 1 base from V and 4 from J, leaving 12 bases between them. The germline V gene has CDR1 SGHKS and CDR2 YYEKEE (reference sequence). The CDR3 is made up of 15 amino acids.

This clone occurred once. This rearrangement joins TRBV4-1 to TRBJ1-4, with D unresolved. CDR1 and CDR2 (germline): MGHRA, YSYEKL. This CDR3 comprises 18 residues. V was cut by 0 bases and J by 5 bases, with 19 bases left in between. CDR3: CASSQEQRGRRGNEKLFF. The CDR3, as DNA: TGCGCCAGCAGCCAAGAGCAAAGAGGGAGGAGAGGGAATGAAAAACTGTTTTTT.

The chain links TRBV6-2 or TRBV6-3 to TRBJ1-4; tentatively, D is TRBD1 (5 bases). CDR3 length equals 16 residues. V gave up 7 bases and J gave up 1 base, with 16 bases separating them. Germline assignment: CDR1 MNHEY and CDR2 SVGEGT. CDR3 coding DNA: TGTGCCAGCACCTACTCGGAAGGGGTAACTAATGAAAAACTGTTTTTT. This sequence encodes CASTYSEGVTNEKLFF.

The chain carries TRBV18 and TRBJ1-2; 11 nucleotides align to TRBD1. Unmatched junction bases numbered 7, after V lost 5 bases and J lost 8 bases. Germline CDR1 reads KGHSH; CDR2 reads LQKENI. CDR3 size: 14 residues. The CDR3 reads CASSSGQGASGYTF. Written as DNA, the CDR3 is TGTGCCAGCTCAAGCGGACAGGGGGCGAGCGGCTACACCTTC. The whole variable domain, filled in from reference TRBV18 and TRBJ1-2, reads NAGVMQNPRHLVRRRGQEARLRCSPMKGHSHVYWYRQLPEEGLKFMVYLQKENIIDESGMPKERFSAEFPKEGPSILRIQQVVRGDSAAYFCASSSGQGASGYTFGSGTRLTVV.

The chain is built from TRBV12-3 or TRBV12-4 and TRBJ1-4; D gene uncertain. The ends were cut back, 4 bases at V and 8 bases at J, with 5 bases in the middle. This CDR3 has 11 amino acids. CDR3 protein: CASSSLEKLFF. In DNA form, the CDR3 reads TGTGCCAGCAGTTCCCTGGAAAAACTGTTTTTT.

Worth noting for this clone: An end of the junction differs from the germline gene, which may be a read error. V usage is TRBV7-2 and J usage is TRBJ2-1, with 10 positions matching TRBD2. The CDR3 runs 15 residues. Germline V lookup: CDR1 SGHTA, CDR2 FQGNSA. CDR3 protein: CASSLAGAFYNEQFF. The CDR3 coding sequence is TGTGCCAGCAGCCTAGCGGGAGCGTTTTACAATGAGCAGTTCTTC.

The chain links TRBV6-1 to TRBJ1-6; no firm D call. The CDR3 covers 15 residues. In germline, CDR1 is MNHNS, CDR2 SASEGT. V lost 0 bases, J lost 7 bases, and 10 bases lay in between. This CDR3 is CASSEALLRNSPLHF. Written as DNA, the CDR3 is TGTGCCAGCAGTGAAGCATTACTCAGGAATTCACCCCTCCACTTT.

The V gene is TRBV5-8, the J gene TRBJ1-6; D is unclear. Germline CDR1 is SGHTS and CDR2 is YDEGEE. The CDR3 runs 15 residues. V lost 2 bases to trimming and J lost 4 bases, with 10 bases between them. As DNA, the CDR3 is TGTGCCAGCAGCTTCCCCCCAGAATATAATTCACCCCTCCACTTT. It translates to CASSFPPEYNSPLHF.

The rearrangement joins TRBV6-5 to TRBJ2-7; D is possibly TRBD2 (6 bases). CDR1 is MNHEY and CDR2 is SVGAGI in the germline V gene. V was trimmed by 6 bases and J by 0 bases, leaving 9 bases between them. The CDR3 loop spans 13 amino acids. CDR3 nucleotide sequence: TGTGCCAGCAGGAGGGACTTCTCCTACGAGCAGTACTTC. It translates to CASRRDFSYEQYF.